This TCR beta chain came from a study of siplizumab effects on memory and regulatory T cells. Study-level findings and limits: Where siplizumab was present, mappable alloreactive CD4+ clones averaged almost 70% Treg-derived, compared with 26.9% in controls. Of the proliferating CD4+ or CD8+ clones, roughly 80-96% lacked a naive or memory phenotype that could be assigned.

Some clones are missing from TCRdb's copy, which holds only in-frame ones; the method was immunoSEQ multiplex PCR. The table includes around 97,000 clones, about 94% detected once. V lost 4 bases to trimming and J lost 11 bases, with 10 bases between them. The CDR3 runs 10 residues. As for this clone: The target antigen is unknown.

The TCR sequence derives from a human donor in good health. The chain carries TRBV5-3 and TRBJ2-7, with no clear D. TRBV5-3 is an ORF, and what it does is uncertain. Specimen: non-Treg CD4+ T cells sorted from blood. Here the CDR3 reads CARSGAPKYF. CDR3 bases: TGTGCCAGAAGCGGCGCTCCCAAGTACTTC.